Listed below are T cell receptor beta chains from one sample, sequenced in a study of vaccination effects on CD4 cells after COVID-19. Data came from immunoSEQ multiplex PCR; TCRdb stores just in-frame clones and leaves some out. The table has about 24,000 clones, about four fifths seen once. These receptors lack a known antigen. This sample comprised CD4+ T cells from PBMCs cultured with SARS-CoV-2 spike peptides, obtained after COVID-19 vaccination. These receptors all come from a human donor who received a COVID-19 vaccine. Some clones in this sample may be carry-over from other donors' samples. CDR3s leave out the opening cysteine and the closing phenylalanine or tryptophan. A D gene is named only where the DNA matches it firmly.

v_call,d_call,j_call,cdr3_aa
TRBV6-5,.,TRBJ1-1,ASSRDLNTEAF
TRBV9,.,TRBJ1-2,ASSPDPSAGVRGYT
TRBV7-3,.,TRBJ1-1,ASSRGGPSTEAF
TRBV6-6,.,TRBJ1-1,ANQNTLNTEAF
TRBV18,.,TRBJ1-4,ASSPLGAGAEKLF
TRBV2,.,TRBJ1-6,ASMGHNYNSPLH
TRBV7-9,.,TRBJ1-1,ASSPKAGEAF
TRBV15,TRBD1,TRBJ2-5,ATSAGTGGLGTQY
TRBV19,.,TRBJ1-2,ASRSGINNYGYT
TRBV18,.,TRBJ2-1,ASSPSIRPRGFYNEQF
TRBV2,TRBD1,TRBJ1-6,ASGRDRESPLH
TRBV4-3,.,TRBJ1-3,ASSQAQVQADTIY
TRBV5-1,.,TRBJ2-1,ASSLEWQNYNEQF
TRBV5-1,TRBD1,TRBJ2-1,ASSITSGTGYNEQF
TRBV11-1,.,TRBJ1-1,ASSFSGLNTEAF
TRBV28,TRBD1,TRBJ1-4,ASSQTGGRF
TRBV15,.,TRBJ1-5,ASGSPNQPQH
TRBV2,.,TRBJ2-2,ASSKNRATGELF
TRBV29-1,TRBD1,TRBJ2-6,SDRGTFSGANVLT
TRBV6-4,.,TRBJ1-6,ASGPDSPLH
TRBV29-1,TRBD2,TRBJ2-3,SASGGALNTDTQY
TRBV20-1,.,TRBJ1-2,SAAAGANYT
TRBV10-1,.,TRBJ1-3,ASSESRSGNTIY
TRBV5-4,.,TRBJ1-4,ASSLDPRSATNEKLF
TRBV14,.,TRBJ1-2,ASSQSRNYGYT
TRBV28,.,TRBJ2-5,ASSLWGARETQY